The present TCR beta chain was sequenced within a study of cytotoxic CD8 clonotypes in ibrutinib-treated CLL. Libraries were prepared by immunoSEQ multiplex PCR; TCRdb keeps only in-frame clonotypes and omits some of them. The sample holds 300,000 to 400,000 clones, 67% seen once. CDR3 length equals 17 residues. V was pared by 4 bases and J by 1 base, with 12 bases of the junction left unmatched. Per the germline V gene, CDR1 is SNHLY and CDR2 is FYNNEI. This clone was counted once. V and J are TRBV2 and TRBJ2-7; 8 nucleotides match TRBD2. Sequencing was performed on PBMCs, taken after 36 months of ibrutinib treatment. The receptor was isolated from a human donor with chronic lymphocytic leukemia. Here the CDR3 reads CASSGPYLAGGSYEQYF. The CDR3 DNA sequence: TGTGCCAGCAGTGGCCCCTATTTGGCGGGGGGTTCCTACGAGCAGTACTTC.